This T cell receptor beta chain was captured by sequencing in a study of T-cell memory formation after mild COVID-19. The authors produced TCR alpha and TCR beta cDNA libraries with sample barcodes and UMIs by 5'RACE using constant-segment primers. TCRdb used MiXCR to reprocess the 5' RACE reads, holding one entry per CDR3 protein. The profile shows 300,000 to 350,000 distinct CDR3 sequences, just under 20% of them singletons. Trimming stripped 4 bases from V and 9 bases from J, with 22 bases between. The CDR3 spans 16 residues. This clonotype has just a few counts. Antigen specificity is unknown. Notes on the study in general: Clones contracting across day 15 to 85 had a balanced CD4/CD8 profile; later expanding clones leaned CD4+. Cross-reactive memory seemingly joined, as some responding clones were found in pre-infection memory. Second-wave clones reaching peak frequency on day 37 lacked confirmed SARS-CoV-2 specificity.

The rearrangement links TRBV12-3 or TRBV12-4 to TRBJ2-1; D gene ambiguous. This receptor was obtained from a young man who had mild COVID-19 (a few samples of this study predate the infection). Cell type and time point are not known. The specimen was PBMCs or a T cell subset sorted from them (not recorded which). Here the CDR3 reads CASSSRTGSGFSEQFF. The CDR3, as DNA: TGTGCCAGCAGTTCCCGGACGGGCTCGGGTTTCAGTGAGCAGTTCTTC.